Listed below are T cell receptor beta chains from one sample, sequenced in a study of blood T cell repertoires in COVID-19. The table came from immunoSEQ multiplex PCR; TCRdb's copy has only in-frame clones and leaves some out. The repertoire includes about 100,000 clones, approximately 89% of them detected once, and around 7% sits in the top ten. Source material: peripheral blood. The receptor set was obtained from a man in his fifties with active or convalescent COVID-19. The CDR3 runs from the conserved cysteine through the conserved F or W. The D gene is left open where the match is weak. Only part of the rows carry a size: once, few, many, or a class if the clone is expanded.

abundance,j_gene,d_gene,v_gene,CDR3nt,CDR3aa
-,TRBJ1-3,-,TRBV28,TGTGCCAGCAGCCCACCTCAGATGGCCTTAGGAAACACCATATATTTT,CASSPPQMALGNTIYF
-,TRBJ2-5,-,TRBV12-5,TGTGCTAGTGCCTTGACCAGGATCGGGATAAAAGAGACCCAGTACTTC,CASALTRIGIKETQYF
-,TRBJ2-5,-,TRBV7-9,TGTGCCAGCAGCTTAGCTATTCTTCAAGAGACCCAGTACTTC,CASSLAILQETQYF
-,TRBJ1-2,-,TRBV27,TGTGCCAGCAGACGAGAGGTAGGCTCTGGCTACACCTTC,CASRREVGSGYTF
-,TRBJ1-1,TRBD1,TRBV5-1,TGCGCCAGCAGCTTGGAGGGACAGGGATCTTCGGGTGAAGCTTTCTTT,CASSLEGQGSSGEAFF
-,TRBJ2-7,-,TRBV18,TGTGCCAGCTCACCTCGCCGGGACAACTACTACGAGCAGTACTTC,CASSPRRDNYYEQYF
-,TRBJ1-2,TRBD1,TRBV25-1,TGTGCCAGCAGTCAACAGGGGGGGCAGAACTATGGCTACACCTTC,CASSQQGGQNYGYTF
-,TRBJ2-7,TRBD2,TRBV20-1,TGCAGTGCTAGTTGGCGACTAGCCCTCTCCTACGAGCAGTACTTC,CSASWRLALSYEQYF
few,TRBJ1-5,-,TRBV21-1,TGTGCCAGCAGCCAAGGCGGCGGCAATCAGCCCCAGCATTTT,CASSQGGGNQPQHF
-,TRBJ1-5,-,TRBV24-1,TGTGCCACCAGTGAGGAGAGCAATCAGCCCCAGCATTTT,CATSEESNQPQHF
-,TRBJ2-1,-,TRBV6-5,TGTGCCAGCCAAGACCAGCGGAACAATGAGCAGTTCTTC,CASQDQRNNEQFF
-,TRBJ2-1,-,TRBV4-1,TGCGCCAGCAGCCGGGAGAGAGTTAATGAGCAGTTCTTC,CASSRERVNEQFF
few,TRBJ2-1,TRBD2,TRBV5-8,TGTGCCAGCAGCTTGAACTTCGACAGTGGGCGGGGGTCCTACAATGAGCAGTTCTTC,CASSLNFDSGRGSYNEQFF
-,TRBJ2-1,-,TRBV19,TGTGCCAGTAGTATTGGGCGACCCTACAATGAGCAGTTCTTC,CASSIGRPYNEQFF
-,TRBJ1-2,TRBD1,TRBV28,TGTGCCAGCGAAAGGGACAGACTTAACTATGGCTACACCTTC,CASERDRLNYGYTF
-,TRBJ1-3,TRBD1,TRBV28,TGTGCCAGCAGTTTTTTACCCCCCGGGACAGCGAACGATGGAAACACCATATATTTT,CASSFLPPGTANDGNTIYF
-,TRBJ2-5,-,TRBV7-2,TGTGCCAGCAGCTTGGGTTTGGGCGGGATACAAGAGACCCAGTACTTC,CASSLGLGGIQETQYF
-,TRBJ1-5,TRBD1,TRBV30,TGTGCCTGGAGCCCGGGACAGGCGAACAATCAGCCCCAGCATTTT,CAWSPGQANNQPQHF
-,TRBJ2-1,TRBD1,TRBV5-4,TGTGCCAGCAGCTTGGCGCCACAGGGGTCCTACAATGAGCAGTTCTTC,CASSLAPQGSYNEQFF
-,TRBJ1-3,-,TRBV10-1,TGCGCCAGCAGGGCGGGGAGCTCTGGAAACACCATATATTTT,CASRAGSSGNTIYF
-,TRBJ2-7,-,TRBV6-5,TGTGCCAGCAGTTACCCGAGGGGAGGCGAGCAGTACTTC,CASSYPRGGEQYF
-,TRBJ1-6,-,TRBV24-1,TGTGCCACCAGTGATTCACAGGGCGTTAATTCACCCCTCCACTTT,CATSDSQGVNSPLHF
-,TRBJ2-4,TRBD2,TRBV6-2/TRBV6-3,TGTGCCAGCAGTGAGATAGCGGGAGGCCTCGTAGCCCCCATTCAGTACTTC,CASSEIAGGLVAPIQYF
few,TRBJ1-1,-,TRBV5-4,TGTGCCAGCAGTTTATACAGGGATGAAGCTTTCTTT,CASSLYRDEAFF
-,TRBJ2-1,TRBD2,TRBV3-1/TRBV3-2,TGTGCCAGCAGCCAAGGGCCGGGAGGGCAGATCAATGAGCAGTTCTTC,CASSQGPGGQINEQFF